A selection of T cell receptor beta chains follows, all from one sample in a study of T cell changes during pregnancy in multiple sclerosis. Sequenced by immunoSEQ multiplex PCR; TCRdb stores in-frame clones only, minus some. The profile shows roughly 56,000 clones, about 90% of them singletons. Sequences were derived from CD4+ T cells from peripheral blood mononuclear cells, sampled after pregnancy. Receptors were obtained from a female donor in good health, enrolled as a control in a pregnancy study. Both conserved end residues are part of each CDR3. A D gene is named only where the DNA matches it firmly. The size field is filled for only some rows; it gives once, few, many or a size class.

>NA|TRBV6-6|TRBJ1-5|TRBD1
TGTGCCAGCAATAAGACAGGGGGCAATCAGCCCCAGCATTTT
CASNKTGGNQPQHF
>NA|TRBV19|TRBJ2-5|TRBD2
TGTGCCAGTAGTGTGACTAGCGGGGGGGCCGGGGAGACCCAGTACTTC
CASSVTSGGAGETQYF
>NA|TRBV2|TRBJ1-2|TRBD1
TGTGCCAGCAGTTTCTATTTAAGGACAGGGGCCGGCTACACCTTC
CASSFYLRTGAGYTF
>NA|TRBV5-4|TRBJ2-5|TRBD1
TGTGCCAGCAGCTTGTCAGGGGGCGCAGAGACCCAGTACTTC
CASSLSGGAETQYF
>NA|TRBV2|TRBJ2-6|TRBD1
TGTGCCAGCTGGTCAGGGGGCCGGTCTCTTAGGGCCAACGTCCTGACTTTC
CASWSGGRSLRANVLTF
>NA|TRBV5-6|TRBJ2-7|NA
TGTGCCAGCAGCCTTAGTTTCCTCTACGAGCAGTACTTC
CASSLSFLYEQYF
>few|TRBV11-1|TRBJ2-2|TRBD2
TGTGCCAGCAGCCGACTAGCGGGGAACACCGGGGAGCTGTTTTTT
CASSRLAGNTGELFF
>NA|TRBV27|TRBJ1-5|NA
TGTGCCATCCCGTATCGTGATCAGCCCCAGCATTTT
CAIPYRDQPQHF
>NA|TRBV10-3|TRBJ2-3|NA
TGTGCCGGCCAGGCCTCGGTTGAAGATACGCAGTATTTT
CAGQASVEDTQYF
>NA|TRBV6-5|TRBJ2-1|TRBD2
TGTGCCAGCAGTTCCCGAGGTAGCGGGGCCCACAATGAGCAGTTCTTC
CASSSRGSGAHNEQFF
>once|TRBV4-1|TRBJ2-3|TRBD2
TGCGCCAGCAGCCGGACCCTCAGCGGGGGGGGTTCTACGCAGTATTTT
CASSRTLSGGGSTQYF
>NA|TRBV7-9|TRBJ1-1|TRBD1
TGTGCCAGCAGCTCGGACAGGGCGCTTCTCATGAACACTGAAGCTTTCTTT
CASSSDRALLMNTEAFF
>NA|TRBV5-1|TRBJ2-2|TRBD1
TGCGCCAGCAGGGAACCGGGACAGGGCAGCACCGGGGAGCTGTTTTTT
CASREPGQGSTGELFF
>NA|TRBV19|TRBJ2-7|TRBD2
TGTGCCAGTAGTATGGAGGCGGGGGTACCTTCCTACGAGCAGTACTTC
CASSMEAGVPSYEQYF
>once|TRBV4-2|TRBJ1-1|TRBD1
TGTGCCAGCAGCCAAGAGAGGGGGCAGACTGAAGCTTTCTTT
CASSQERGQTEAFF
>NA|TRBV27|TRBJ2-6|TRBD2
TGTGCCAGCAGAGCGAGCGGGGCGTCTGGGGCCAACGTCCTGACTTTC
CASRASGASGANVLTF
>NA|TRBV19|TRBJ1-2|TRBD1
TGTGCCAGCCAGACTCAGGGGGGCGCTAACTATGGCTACACCTTC
CASQTQGGANYGYTF
>NA|TRBV7-9|TRBJ2-1|NA
TGTGCCAGCAGCCGGCGTCGGGTTTCGGTCGGAAACAATGAGCAGTTCTTC
CASSRRRVSVGNNEQFF
>NA|TRBV7-3|TRBJ2-7|NA
TGTGCCAGCAGCTTGGTGGGGCGCTCCGAGCAGTACTTC
CASSLVGRSEQYF
>NA|TRBV11-1|TRBJ1-1|NA
TGTGCCAGCAGCTTCCCGGGTAGCTACACTGAAGCTTTCTTT
CASSFPGSYTEAFF
>once|TRBV7-9|TRBJ1-4|TRBD1
TGTGCCAGCAGCTCCGGGACAGGGGTGGAAAAACTGTTTTTT
CASSSGTGVEKLFF
>NA|TRBV6-1|TRBJ1-5|NA
TGTGCCAGCAGCGGTGATAGCAATCAGCCCCAGCATTTT
CASSGDSNQPQHF
>NA|TRBV10-3|TRBJ1-2|NA
TGTGCCATCACCCCTCGAGAAGGGAGCCTCAACTATGGCTACACCTTC
CAITPREGSLNYGYTF
>few|TRBV13|TRBJ2-5|TRBD2
TGTGCCAGCAGCTCCGGATTTTGGCGGGGGGGCCAAGAGACCCAGTACTTC
CASSSGFWRGGQETQYF
>NA|TRBV5-6|TRBJ2-7|TRBD2
TGTGCCAGCAGCTTGTCGAGTAGCGGGGGGAAGTACTTC
CASSLSSSGGKYF
>once|TRBV19|TRBJ2-2|NA
TGTGCCAGTAGGGACAGAACGAACACCGGGGAGCTGTTTTTT
CASRDRTNTGELFF
>NA|TRBV30|TRBJ1-5|NA
TGTGCCTGGGGCTACGGGGGGGGCACTCAGCCCCAGCATTTT
CAWGYGGGTQPQHF
>NA|TRBV6-4|TRBJ1-2|NA
TGTGCCAGCAGTTGGGACACCGAGTCTGCCCTTGGGGGCTACACCTTC
CASSWDTESALGGYTF
>NA|TRBV7-3|TRBJ1-1|TRBD1
TGTGCCAGCAGCTTGGGGACAGGGGGCGAAGCTTTCTTT
CASSLGTGGEAFF
>NA|TRBV7-8|TRBJ2-7|NA
TGTGCCAGCTCGCCCCAGGGGGGACAGCCCTACGAGCAGTACTTC
CASSPQGGQPYEQYF
>NA|TRBV9|TRBJ2-7|TRBD1
TGTGCCAGCAGCCCCGGGGACAGACTTGTGGGGGAGCAGTACTTC
CASSPGDRLVGEQYF
>once|TRBV19|TRBJ2-4|TRBD1
TGTGCCAGTAGTATAGAGGGACAGCGAGCCAAAAACATTCAGTACTTC
CASSIEGQRAKNIQYF
>NA|TRBV27|TRBJ1-2|TRBD1
TGTGCCAGCAGTTTAAACAGGGGAGGTGGCTATGGCTACACCTTC
CASSLNRGGGYGYTF
>NA|TRBV29-1|TRBJ2-1|TRBD2
TGCAGCGTTGAGGCGGGGGAACAACTTATTGAGAAGCAGTTCTTC
CSVEAGEQLIEKQFF
>once|TRBV7-3|TRBJ1-2|NA
TGTGCCAGCAGCTTATCTTCCGGGCGTTCCTTATTTGGAGGTGGCTACACCTTC
CASSLSSGRSLFGGGYTF
>NA|TRBV19|TRBJ1-4|TRBD1
TGTGCCAGTAGTGCCCACAGGGGGCCGGATGAAAAACTGTTTTTT
CASSAHRGPDEKLFF
>once|TRBV9|TRBJ2-5|TRBD1
TGTGCCAGCAGCTCGTCACAGGGGCAAGAGACCCAGTACTTC
CASSSSQGQETQYF
>NA|TRBV5-6|TRBJ2-5|NA
TGTGCCAGCAGCTTGTGGGACATAGAGACCCAGTACTTC
CASSLWDIETQYF
>once|TRBV30|TRBJ2-5|NA
TGTGCCTGGAGTGGCCAGGGCCAAGAGACCCAGTACTTC
CAWSGQGQETQYF
>NA|TRBV14|TRBJ2-7|NA
TGTGCCAGCAGCCAACAGGGACATATTTACGAGCAGTACTTC
CASSQQGHIYEQYF
>NA|TRBV23-1|TRBJ2-7|NA
TGCGCCAGCAGACCACCTCCCCCGACAGTCTGGTACGAGCAGTACTTC
CASRPPPPTVWYEQYF
>NA|TRBV14|TRBJ2-5|NA
TGTGCCAGCAGCCGGTACCTGGGGGACGGGGGAGAGACCCAGTACTTC
CASSRYLGDGGETQYF
>once|TRBV7-9|TRBJ1-1|NA
TGTGCCAGCAGCTTGACGACAGTGGGCACTGAAGCTTTCTTT
CASSLTTVGTEAFF
>NA|TRBV15|TRBJ2-3|TRBD1
TGTGCCACCAGCAGAGCTCCACCGGGACAGGGCCTAAATACGCAGTATTTT
CATSRAPPGQGLNTQYF
>NA|TRBV4-3|TRBJ1-5|TRBD1
TGCGCCAGCAGCCAAGATAAGACGCCAGGGGGAGGACCCCAGCATTTT
CASSQDKTPGGGPQHF
>NA|TRBV9|TRBJ1-1|NA
TGTGCCAGCAGCGTTGGTCCAGGTGACAGTGAAGCTTTCTTT
CASSVGPGDSEAFF
>NA|TRBV7-9|TRBJ2-5|NA
TGTGCCAGCAGCTTCCAGTGGAGAGGGGAGACCCAGTACTTC
CASSFQWRGETQYF
>NA|TRBV12-5|TRBJ2-3|NA
TGTGCTAGTGGTTTGGTACTTGGACAGCGAAGCACAGATACGCAGTATTTT
CASGLVLGQRSTDTQYF
>NA|TRBV9|TRBJ1-2|NA
TGTGCCAGCAGCCGGGGGGACTCCCAAGTAGGCGGCTACACCTTC
CASSRGDSQVGGYTF
>NA|TRBV29-1|TRBJ1-3|NA
TGCAGCGTTGCGACGACAGCCTCTGGAAACACCATATATTTT
CSVATTASGNTIYF
>NA|TRBV6-6|TRBJ1-5|NA
TGTGCCAGCAGTTATTACGGCCTCGGGGAGCCCCAGCATTTT
CASSYYGLGEPQHF
>NA|TRBV6-4|TRBJ2-4|NA
TGTGCCAGCAGTGCCGAACAGGGAGCCAAAAACATTCAGTACTTC
CASSAEQGAKNIQYF
>NA|TRBV30|TRBJ1-2|NA
TGTGCCTGGAGTCCAGGGATCGACTATGGCTACACCTTC
CAWSPGIDYGYTF
>NA|TRBV4-3|TRBJ2-1|TRBD2
TGCGCCAGCAGCCAAGATTCGGGGGGGAATGAGCAGTTCTTC
CASSQDSGGNEQFF
>NA|TRBV7-7|TRBJ1-4|TRBD1
TGTGCTAGCAGCCAGGGGACAGGGGCTAATGAAAAACTGTTTTTT
CASSQGTGANEKLFF
>NA|TRBV5-4|TRBJ2-7|NA
TGTGCCAGCTCCCCGGGGGGCCCTAGTCCTGTTTACGAGCAGTACTTC
CASSPGGPSPVYEQYF
>NA|TRBV18|TRBJ1-3|NA
TGTGCCAGCTCAGGGGCCAGCTCTGGAAACACCATATATTTT
CASSGASSGNTIYF